This T cell receptor beta chain was captured by sequencing in a study of T cells after posttransplantation cyclophosphamide. Germline V lookup: CDR1 SGHRS, CDR2 YFSETQ. Trimming at V came to 4 bases and at J to 2 bases, leaving 5 bases not matched to a gene. The CDR3 extends over 14 amino acids. TCRdb's table, derived via immunoSEQ multiplex PCR, lists solely in-frame clones and lacks some. The record shows 10,000 to 15,000 clones for this sample, with no singletons present. Points from the study as a whole: Recipient CMV seropositivity and CMV reactivation strongly tracked TRB clonality. TRB overlap between skin or GI tissue T cells and blood was limited.

Cyclophosphamide on days +3 and +4 followed busulfan-fludarabine conditioning and a marrow graft. Many counts were recorded for this clone. Its matching antigen is unknown. This sequence originates from a female patient aged 40 to 55 who received an allogeneic stem cell transplant from an unrelated donor, was CMV-positive, and had acute GVHD only. Some of the T cells might come from the graft donor. V is TRBV5-1 and J is TRBJ1-2; 7 positions match TRBD1. The material was PBMCs, obtained after allogeneic stem cell transplant with posttransplant cyclophosphamide. Here the CDR3 reads CASSPRDRNYGYTF. For the CDR3, the DNA is TGCGCCAGCAGCCCCCGGGACAGAAACTATGGCTACACCTTC.